The 5 T cell receptor beta chains given below trace back to one sample, sequenced in a study of OX40 agonist ivuxolimab in advanced cancers. Libraries were made using the immunoSEQ multiplex PCR assay. Entries here come from immuneACCESS through TCRdb and include only in-frame sequences with V and J called. Some clones fail to appear in such tables; in the studies checked, an unresolved V gene covers under half of the shortfall, and the cause of the remainder is unknown. The sample includes 35,000 to 40,000 clones, with approximately 82% observed a single time. The ten largest clones represent 1.8% of the sample. This sample comprised CD4+ or CD8+ T cells sorted from blood, obtained in a trial of the OX40 agonist ivuxolimab. Source of these receptors: an adult with an advanced solid tumor such as melanoma, head and neck, liver or kidney cancer.

The V call is TRBV4-3, the J call TRBJ1-2; the D gene is possibly TRBD1 (5 bases). V lost 3 bases to trimming and J lost 8 bases, with 19 bases between them. Germline loops: CDR1 LGHNA, CDR2 YSLEER. The CDR3 is 15 amino acids. The CDR3 here is CASSHLTATSRGYTF. For the CDR3, the DNA is TGCGCCAGCAGCCATCTGACAGCGACGTCTCGGGGCTACACCTTC.

This chain links TRBV7-2 with TRBJ1-3, with unresolved D. The CDR3 totals 15 residues. Trimming shortened V by 8 bases and J by 0 bases, and 14 bases separated the two germline ends. Per the germline V gene, CDR1 is SGHTA and CDR2 is FQGNSA. CDR3 sequence: CASSLGRDSGNTIYF. The CDR3 bases are TGTGCCAGCTCGCTAGGGAGGGACTCTGGAAACACCATATATTTT.

This chain uses TRBV6-5 with TRBJ2-3, with TRBD1 as a possible D gene (5 bases). Germline loops: CDR1 MNHEY, CDR2 SVGAGI. The CDR3 runs 13 residues. Trimming stripped 2 bases from V and 6 bases from J, with 9 bases between. This CDR3 is CASSYPGLDTQYF. CDR3 coding DNA: TGTGCCAGCAGTTACCCAGGGTTGGATACGCAGTATTTT.

The chain has TRBV5-1 and TRBJ2-2, with 12 bases aligning to TRBD2. The CDR3 loop spans 15 amino acids. Trimming removed 6 bases from V and 4 bases from J; junction bases left unmatched: 4. CDR1 SGHRS and CDR2 YFSETQ come from the germline V gene. The CDR3 sequence is CASTPSGGATGELFF. The CDR3 nucleotides read TGCGCCAGCACTCCTAGCGGGGGGGCCACCGGGGAGCTGTTTTTT.

This clone appeared a few times. The genes are TRBV15 and TRBJ1-6; tentatively, D is TRBD1 (5 bases). Trimming shortened V by 5 bases and J by 14 bases, and 19 bases separated the two germline ends. CDR3 length equals 14 residues. In germline, CDR1 is LNHNV, CDR2 YYDKDF (reference sequence). CDR3 sequence: CATSPDSRASALHF. DNA of the CDR3: TGTGCCACCAGCCCCGATTCCAGGGCCTCGGCCCTCCACTTT. Looking up the rest from reference TRBV15 and TRBJ1-6 gives the full variable domain: DAMVIQNPRYQVTQFGKPVTLSCSQTLNHNVMYWYQQKSSQAPKLLFHYYDKDFNNEADTPDNFQSRRPNTSFCFLDIRSPGLGDTAMYLCATSPDSRASALHFGNGTRLTVT.